This T cell receptor (beta chain) appears in the sequencing data of a study of T cells after yellow fever vaccination. Overall study: Preparing low-cell-number fractions relied on SMART-Seq v4 Ultra Low Input. Points from the study as a whole: Weaker overall was a secondary response that nonetheless peaked faster, on day 5 versus 15.

This CDR3 contains 11 residues. The germline gives CDR1 MNHNY, CDR2 SVGAGI (reference sequence). In regard to this clonotype: Its antigen is unknown. Sequence at one end of the junction differs from germline and may be a read error.

TCRdb re-analysed the 5' RACE reads in MiXCR, keeping a single row per CDR3 protein. This table has around 400,000 distinct CDR3 sequences, 11% appearing once. The chain uses TRBV6-6 and TRBJ1-2; TRBD1 is a possible D gene (5 bases). The sequence came from a man between 18 and 35 years old who received the YFV17D yellow fever vaccine. Material: PBMCs, obtained on the day of the first yellow fever vaccination. This CDR3 reads CASSYSIRRQF. The CDR3 DNA is TGTGCCAGCAGTTACTCGATTCGCCGACAGTTC.